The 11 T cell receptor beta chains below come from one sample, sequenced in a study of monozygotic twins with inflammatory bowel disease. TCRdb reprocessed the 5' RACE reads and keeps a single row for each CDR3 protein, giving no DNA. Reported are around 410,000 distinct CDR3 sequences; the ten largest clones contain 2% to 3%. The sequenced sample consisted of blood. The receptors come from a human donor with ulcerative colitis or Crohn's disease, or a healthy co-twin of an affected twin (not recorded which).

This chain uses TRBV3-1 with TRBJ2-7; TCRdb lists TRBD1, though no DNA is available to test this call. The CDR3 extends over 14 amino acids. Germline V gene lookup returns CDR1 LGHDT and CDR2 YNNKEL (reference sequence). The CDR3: CASSQGTATYEQYF.

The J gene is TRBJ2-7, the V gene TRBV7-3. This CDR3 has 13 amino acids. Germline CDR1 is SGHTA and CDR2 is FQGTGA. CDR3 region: CASSRGPAYEQYF.

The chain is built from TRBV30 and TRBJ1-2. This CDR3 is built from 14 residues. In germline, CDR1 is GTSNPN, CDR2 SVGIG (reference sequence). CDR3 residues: CAWSVPQGVRGYTF.

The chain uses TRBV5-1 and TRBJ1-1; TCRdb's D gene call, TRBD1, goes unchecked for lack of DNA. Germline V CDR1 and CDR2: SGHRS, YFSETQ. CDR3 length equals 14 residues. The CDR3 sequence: CASSDLREPTEAFF.

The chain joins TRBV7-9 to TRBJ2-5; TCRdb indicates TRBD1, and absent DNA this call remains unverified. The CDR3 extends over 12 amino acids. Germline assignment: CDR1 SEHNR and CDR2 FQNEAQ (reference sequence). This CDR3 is CASSPPGETQYF.

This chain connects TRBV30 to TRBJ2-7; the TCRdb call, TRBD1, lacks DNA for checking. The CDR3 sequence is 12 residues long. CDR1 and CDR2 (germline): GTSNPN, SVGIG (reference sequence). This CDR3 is CAWKTDLYEQYF.

CDR3 in amino acids: CATSGRGLSNQPQHF. This chain joins TRBV15 and TRBJ1-5; TCRdb returns TRBD1, unconfirmable since there is no DNA. This CDR3 spans 15 amino acids. The germline CDR1 and CDR2 sequences are LNHNV and YYDKDF (reference sequence).

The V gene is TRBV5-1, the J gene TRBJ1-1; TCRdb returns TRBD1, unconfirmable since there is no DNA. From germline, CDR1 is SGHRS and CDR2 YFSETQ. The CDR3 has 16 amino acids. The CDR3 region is CASSLATGQGNTEAFF.

CDR3: CASSEPSGGPRGEQFF. The V gene is TRBV6-1, the J gene TRBJ2-1; lacking DNA, the TRBD2 call made by TCRdb goes unchecked. Germline V lookup: CDR1 MNHNS, CDR2 SASEGT. The CDR3 runs to 16 residues.

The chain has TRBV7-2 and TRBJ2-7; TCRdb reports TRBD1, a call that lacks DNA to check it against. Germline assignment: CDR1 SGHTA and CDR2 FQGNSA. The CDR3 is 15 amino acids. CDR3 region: CASSLSGGLSYEQYF.

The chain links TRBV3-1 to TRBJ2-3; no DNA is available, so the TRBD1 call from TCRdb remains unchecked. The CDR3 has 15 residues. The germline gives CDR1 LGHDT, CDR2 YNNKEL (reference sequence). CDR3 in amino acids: CASSQDPGGADTQYF.